Sequencing of this T cell receptor (beta chain) was carried out in a study of T cells after yellow fever vaccination. Study results and caveats: The study re-detected most primary-vaccination clones after the booster (roughly 96% CD4, roughly 91% CD8). Contaminating bulk clonotypes could be abundant in FACS-sorted repertoires.

This clonotype occurred many times. The antigen remains unidentified. UMIs were added to TCR cDNA along with a universal primer site when it was made by 5'RACE template switching. Each CDR3 protein is one row after TCRdb ran MiXCR on the 5' RACE reads. The repertoire holds a few hundred thousand distinct CDR3 sequences, 8.7% seen once, with about 3.7% in the top ten. Trimming left V 5 bases short and J 5 bases short, with 15 bases between. Germline V CDR1 and CDR2: SGHTA, FQGTGA. CDR3 length: 15 residues. The chain combines TRBV7-3 with TRBJ2-2; D perhaps matches TRBD2 (6 bases). This receptor was obtained from a man between 18 and 35 years old who received the YFV17D yellow fever vaccine. Sequencing used CD4+ T cells sorted from PBMCs, obtained 5 days after the yellow fever booster vaccination. CDR3 residues: CASSPDAGRTGELFF. The DNA of the CDR3 is TGTGCCAGCAGCCCCGACGCGGGGCGGACCGGGGAGCTGTTTTTT.